This entry describes one T cell receptor (beta chain). This specimen comes from a study of neurological immune-mediated disorders. Unsorted libraries were generated from 2 million PBMCs held at -80 degrees C. TCRdb passed the 5' RACE reads through MiXCR, listing each CDR3 protein once. The sample lists 65,000 to 90,000 distinct CDR3 sequences; 4.5% to 6.5% were seen once. Germline-derived CDR1 and CDR2 are ENHRY and SYGVKD. The CDR3 runs 18 residues. The V segment lost 0 bases and the J segment 1 base; nucleotides outside the gene matches: 3. Input material: PBMCs. This rearrangement joins TRBV10-3 to TRBJ2-5, with TRBD2 matching over 15 bases. This TCR was sampled from a woman in her twenties or thirties with multiple sclerosis. Here the CDR3 reads CAISESGLAGGIQETQYF. CDR3 nucleotides: TGTGCCATCAGTGAGTCGGGACTAGCGGGGGGAATCCAAGAGACCCAGTACTTC.